The 11 T cell receptor beta chains presented below share a single source sample, sequenced in a study of blood T cell repertoires in COVID-19. The protocol was immunoSEQ multiplex PCR, while the TCRdb copy is restricted to in-frame clones and leaves out a portion. The repertoire holds tens of thousands of clones, roughly 92% seen once, with about 0.4% in the top ten. The source material was peripheral blood. These TCRs come from a man aged 50 to 60 with COVID-19, enrolled during active disease.

The rearrangement links TRBV6-5 to TRBJ1-2, with 8 bases that match TRBD1. CDR3 length equals 14 residues. V lost 6 bases to trimming and J lost 4 bases; unmatched junction nucleotides: 7. Germline values: CDR1 MNHEY, CDR2 SVGAGI. CDR3 region: CASRDRDRLYGYTF. The CDR3 DNA reads as TGTGCCAGCAGGGACCGGGACAGGCTCTATGGCTACACCTTC.

The V call is TRBV5-1, the J call TRBJ2-5, with 8 bases that match TRBD1. The CDR3 consists of 15 residues. The trim removed 6 bases at V and 4 bases at J, leaving 11 bases unmatched. In germline, CDR1 is SGHRS, CDR2 YFSETQ. The DNA for the CDR3 is TGCGCCAGCAAGTCGGCAGGGGGCGAGGGAGAGACCCAGTACTTC. It codes for CASKSAGGEGETQYF. The variable domain in full, completed from reference TRBV5-1 and TRBJ2-5, reads KAGVTQTPRYLIKTRGQQVTLSCSPISGHRSVSWYQQTPGQGLQFLFEYFSETQRNKGNFPGRFSGRQFSNSRSEMNVSTLELGDSALYLCASKSAGGEGETQYFGPGTRLLVL.

CDR3 region: CASSYTGTEDYGYTF. In DNA form, the CDR3 reads TGTGCCAGCAGTTACACCGGGACAGAAGACTATGGCTACACCTTC. The chain employs TRBV6-5 and TRBJ1-2, with 7 bases identical to TRBD1. Trimming removed 2 bases from V and 3 bases from J; junction bases left unmatched: 6. Germline values: CDR1 MNHEY, CDR2 SVGAGI. The CDR3 consists of 15 residues.

The chain has TRBV5-6 and TRBJ2-7, with 8 bases matching TRBD1. CDR1 and CDR2 (germline): SGHDT, YYEEEE. The CDR3 loop spans 15 amino acids. The V gene end was trimmed by 0 bases and the J gene end by 6 bases; junction bases not matched to a gene: 8. The DNA for the CDR3 is TGTGCCAGCAGCTTGGTGGGGACAGGTGGGAGCGAGCAGTACTTC. It translates to CASSLVGTGGSEQYF.

The chain recombines TRBV14 with TRBJ2-7; D is possibly TRBD1 (6 bases). CDR3 length: 13 amino acids. Trimming cost V 8 bases and J 6 bases, with 17 bases left between them. Per the germline V gene, CDR1 is SGHDN and CDR2 is FVKESK. CDR3 sequence reads: CASQGFMASEQYF. Written as DNA, the CDR3 is TGTGCCAGCCAGGGGTTTATGGCTTCCGAGCAGTACTTC. The full variable domain, rest sourced from reference TRBV14 and TRBJ2-7, is EAGVTQFPSHSVIEKGQTVTLRCDPISGHDNLYWYRRVMGKEIKFLLHFVKESKQDESGMPNNRFLAERTGGTYSTLKVQPAELEDSGVYFCASQGFMASEQYFGPGTRLTVT.

A note on this clone: Other DNA sequences in the same sample also yield this CDR3. The gene calls are TRBV20-1 and TRBJ2-7, with unresolved D. The CDR3 consists of 11 residues. Germline lookup yields CDR1 DFQATT and CDR2 SNEGSKA (reference sequence). V was clipped by 1 base and J by 3 bases, with 4 bases between them. CDR3 in DNA: TGCAGTGCTAGAGCGGGCTACGAGCAGTACTTC. Its translation is CSARAGYEQYF.

This clone was picked up one time. This specimen includes other DNA sequences encoding the same CDR3. The chain couples TRBV11-2 to TRBJ1-6; the match to TRBD1 covers 10 bases. Unmatched junction bases numbered 2, after V lost 1 base and J lost 8 bases. This CDR3 has 15 residues. The V gene's germline CDR1 is SGHAT and CDR2 FQNNGV. The CDR3 coding sequence is TGTGCCAGCAGCTTAGGGGACAGGGGCCATTCACCCCTCCACTTT. It translates to CASSLGDRGHSPLHF.

This sequence joins TRBV29-1 and TRBJ2-7; no definite D call. The V end was cut by 6 bases, the J end by 1 base, with 16 bases between. This CDR3 has 14 residues. The V gene's germline CDR1 is SQVTM and CDR2 ANQGSEA. CDR3 amino acids: CSVGDPNLSYEQYF. The CDR3 DNA reads as TGCAGCGTCGGAGACCCTAACCTTTCCTACGAGCAGTACTTC.

V gene TRBV19 combines with J gene TRBJ2-2; TRBD1 aligns across 8 bases. Germline V lookup: CDR1 LNHDA, CDR2 SQIVND (reference sequence). The CDR3 covers 15 residues. V was clipped by 5 bases and J by 4 bases; unmatched bases: 6. The CDR3 nucleotides read TGTGCCAGTAGTCCATGGACAGGGCGCACCGGGGAGCTGTTTTTT. It specifies CASSPWTGRTGELFF.

V usage is TRBV11-1 and J usage is TRBJ2-3, with 9 positions matching TRBD1. This CDR3 has 14 amino acids. Germline CDR1 SGHAT, CDR2 FQDESV (reference sequence). V was clipped by 6 bases and J by 6 bases; unmatched bases: 7. CDR3 DNA: TGTGCCAGCAGTCGCAACAGGGGGCCGGATACGCAGTATTTT. It is translated as CASSRNRGPDTQYF. Variable domain in full (rest from reference TRBV11-1 and TRBJ2-3): EAEVAQSPRYKITEKSQAVAFWCDPISGHATLYWYRQILGQGPELLVQFQDESVVDDSQLPKDRFSAERLKGVDSTLKIQPAELGDSAMYLCASSRNRGPDTQYFGPGTRLTVL.

This chain connects TRBV19 to TRBJ2-6, with TRBD1 matching over 8 bases. The junction had 7 bases not matched to a gene; V was cut back by 5 bases and J by 4 bases. The CDR3 has 16 residues. CDR1 and CDR2 (germline): LNHDA, SQIVND (reference sequence). DNA for the CDR3: TGTGCCAGTAGTGGACAGGGCGGTTACGGGGCCAACGTCCTGACTTTC. It specifies CASSGQGGYGANVLTF.